These 21 T cell receptor beta chains were all obtained from the same sample, sequenced in a study of T-cell reconstitution after alpha-beta-depleted transplantation in children. It was with unique molecular identifiers that the TCRbeta library was prepared. MiXCR, run by TCRdb on the PCR reads, gives a single entry per CDR3 protein. This table holds hundreds of thousands of distinct CDR3 sequences, roughly 17% found once. The sample in question was PBMCs, mostly from graft donor cells, obtained 360 days after TCRalphabeta/CD19-depleted stem cell transplant. These receptors all come from a boy in the first two years of life who had a stem cell transplant for Wiskott-Aldrich syndrome, so the T cells may come from the graft donor.

This clonotype was seen more than once but under ten times. CDR3 in DNA: TGCGCCAGCAGCACCGGACAGGGCAAACACTACGAGCAGTACTTC. Translation gives CASSTGQGKHYEQYF. The chain uses TRBV5-1 and TRBJ2-7; 8 bases match TRBD1. Per the germline V gene, CDR1 is SGHRS and CDR2 is YFSETQ. The CDR3 totals 15 residues. The ends lost 4 bases at V and 3 bases at J; junction bases unmatched: 9.

This clonotype showed up just a few times. The V call is TRBV20-1, the J call TRBJ2-7, with D uncertain. Trimming left V 1 base short and J 2 bases short, with 12 bases between. Germline V gene lookup returns CDR1 DFQATT and CDR2 SNEGSKA (reference sequence). CDR3 size: 14 residues. CDR3: CSARGGSGPYEQYF. CDR3 DNA: TGCAGTGCTAGAGGGGGAAGTGGGCCCTACGAGCAGTACTTC.

This clonotype has a handful of counts. This sequence joins TRBV14 and TRBJ2-1; D might be TRBD2 (6 bases). Trimming cost V 4 bases and J 6 bases, with 16 bases left between them. The CDR3 is 15 residues long. Germline V gives CDR1 SGHDN, CDR2 FVKESK. CDR3 nucleotides: TGTGCCAGCAGCCTATCTCTAGCGAGACGCAATGAGCAGTTCTTC. This gives the protein CASSLSLARRNEQFF.

The chain uses TRBV29-1 and TRBJ2-3; tentative D call: TRBD2 (6 bases). CDR1 and CDR2 from the germline V gene are SQVTM and ANQGSEA. The germline V and J ends were trimmed by 3 bases and 12 bases, with 10 bases remaining between them. The CDR3 consists of 10 residues. This CDR3 is CSVEFSGQYF. CDR3 DNA: TGCAGCGTTGAGTTTAGCGGTCAGTATTTT.

The chain joins TRBV9 to TRBJ2-5; D uncertain. V gave up 0 bases and J gave up 2 bases, with 5 bases separating them. The V gene's germline CDR1 is SGDLS and CDR2 YYNGEE. This CDR3 region has 13 residues. The CDR3 spells CASSVESQETQYF. The CDR3 DNA is TGTGCCAGCAGCGTAGAGTCTCAAGAGACCCAGTACTTC.

This clonotype has a handful of counts. The rearrangement joins TRBV5-1 to TRBJ1-1; unclear D gene. The CDR3 contains 14 residues. Per the germline V gene, CDR1 is SGHRS and CDR2 is YFSETQ. V lost 1 base and J lost 6, with 13 bases in between. CDR3: CASSLPDHGAEAFF. In DNA, the CDR3 is TGCGCCAGCAGCTTGCCGGACCATGGGGCTGAAGCTTTCTTT. The complete variable domain, with remaining parts taken from reference TRBV5-1 and TRBJ1-1, reads KAGVTQTPRYLIKTRGQQVTLSCSPISGHRSVSWYQQTPGQGLQFLFEYFSETQRNKGNFPGRFSGRQFSNSRSEMNVSTLELGDSALYLCASSLPDHGAEAFFGQGTRLTVV.

The V gene is TRBV20-1, the J gene TRBJ2-1, with 15 bases matching TRBD2. Germline values: CDR1 DFQATT, CDR2 SNEGSKA (reference sequence). The V and J ends lost 0 bases and 4 bases, in that order; junction bases with no gene match: 7. The CDR3 spans 18 residues. The CDR3 bases are TGCAGTGCTAGAGATTCGGGACTAGCGGGAGGCCCATACAATGAGCAGTTCTTC. This sequence encodes CSARDSGLAGGPYNEQFF.

V is TRBV10-3 and J is TRBJ2-1, with 11 bases lining up with TRBD2. Germline V gives CDR1 ENHRY, CDR2 SYGVKD. V lost 2 bases and J lost 8; bases outside the gene matches: 5. CDR3 length equals 15 residues. The CDR3 bases are TGTGCCATCAGTGAGCCCGGGACTAGCGGCGATGAGCAGTTCTTC. It encodes CAISEPGTSGDEQFF.

In its sample, this clonotype was seen a few times. The rearrangement links TRBV9 to TRBJ2-1; tentative D call: TRBD2 (6 bases). CDR1 and CDR2 from the germline V gene are SGDLS and YYNGEE. The V gene lost 6 bases and the J gene lost 5 bases, with 27 bases spanning the gap. The CDR3 consists of 18 residues. DNA of the CDR3: TGTGCCAGCAATACACCTGTTGGGGGGACTGGACTCAACAATGAGCAGTTCTTC. Translated: CASNTPVGGTGLNNEQFF.

This rearrangement joins TRBV12-3 or TRBV12-4 to TRBJ2-5; D may match TRBD1 or TRBD2 (5 bases each). The V gene lost 8 bases and the J gene lost 5 bases, with 24 bases spanning the gap. The CDR3 sequence is 16 residues long. The CDR3 DNA reads as TGTGCCAGCGGCTCCCATCAGGGAGACCCTAGGGAGACCCAGTACTTC. This sequence encodes CASGSHQGDPRETQYF.

This clonotype appeared many times. V is TRBV5-1 and J is TRBJ2-5, with 7 bases matching TRBD1. This CDR3 is built from 16 residues. V was pared by 0 bases and J by 4 bases, with 9 bases of the junction left unmatched. Germline CDR1 is SGHRS and CDR2 is YFSETQ. In DNA, the CDR3 is TGCGCCAGCAGCTTGGGGACGACAGGGATCGGAGAGACCCAGTACTTC. This gives the protein CASSLGTTGIGETQYF.

This chain links TRBV28 with TRBJ2-3; D remains ambiguous. In germline, CDR1 is MDHEN, CDR2 SYDVKM. V lost 7 bases and J 0 bases, leaving 17 bases between the germline ends. CDR3 size: 16 residues. The DNA of the CDR3 is TGTGCCAGCAACCCGACACGACTTGCTAGCACAGATACGCAGTATTTT. It encodes CASNPTRLASTDTQYF.

This clonotype was counted only a few times. V gene TRBV29-1 combines with J gene TRBJ2-1; maybe TRBD1 (6 bases). CDR1 and CDR2 from the germline V gene are SQVTM and ANQGSEA. This CDR3 is built from 12 residues. Trimming stripped 7 bases from V and 6 bases from J, with 13 bases between. CDR3 protein: CSGNRVGNEQFF. The CDR3 DNA sequence: TGCAGCGGTAACAGGGTCGGCAATGAGCAGTTCTTC.

The table lists this clonotype with a few counts. The chain couples TRBV7-9 to TRBJ2-7; 7 bases line up with TRBD1. CDR3 length: 12 amino acids. With 5 bases clipped from V and 7 bases from J, the junction kept 5 bases outside the gene matches. Germline CDR1 reads SEHNR; CDR2 reads FQNEAQ (reference sequence). This CDR3 is CASSLGQSEQYF. The CDR3 nucleotides are TGTGCCAGCAGCCTGGGACAGTCGGAGCAGTACTTC.

The rearrangement uses TRBV7-8 and TRBJ2-3, with 8 bases fitting TRBD2. The germline V gene has CDR1 SGHVS and CDR2 FQNEAQ. CDR3 length: 16 amino acids. J gave up 6 bases and V 1 base, and 9 bases lay outside the gene matches. The DNA for the CDR3 is TGTGCCAGCAGCTTAGAACTAGCGGTTACCTGGGATACGCAGTATTTT. Amino acid sequence: CASSLELAVTWDTQYF.

V and J are TRBV10-3 and TRBJ2-5, with 7 nucleotides matching TRBD1. In germline, CDR1 is ENHRY, CDR2 SYGVKD. The CDR3 extends over 15 amino acids. The junction had 6 bases not matched to a gene; V was cut back by 0 bases and J by 5 bases. This CDR3 is CAISESIIRGETQYF. CDR3 nucleotides: TGTGCCATCAGTGAGTCGATAATCAGGGGGGAGACCCAGTACTTC.

This clonotype appeared a few times. The chain couples TRBV5-6 to TRBJ2-5, with 9 bases fitting TRBD2. V was pared by 4 bases and J by 5 bases, with 12 bases of the junction left unmatched. There are 16 residues in the CDR3. Germline V gene sequence: CDR1 SGHDT, CDR2 YYEEEE. The CDR3 bases are TGTGCCAGCAGCACCAACTTAGCGGGAGCCCATGAGACCCAGTACTTC. It specifies CASSTNLAGAHETQYF.

This clonotype was observed a handful of times. The genes are TRBV7-6 and TRBJ2-3; possibly TRBD1 for D (5 bases). Deletions cut 2 bases from V and 1 base from J, with 13 bases between. This CDR3 comprises 16 residues. Per the germline V gene, CDR1 is SGHVS and CDR2 is FNYEAQ. The CDR3 DNA sequence: TGTGCCAGCAGCTTACCCCGCAGGGTAGGCACAGATACGCAGTATTTT. Translated: CASSLPRRVGTDTQYF. The full variable domain, its missing parts supplied by reference TRBV7-6 and TRBJ2-3, is GAGVSQSPRYKVTKRGQDVALRCDPISGHVSLYWYRQALGQGPEFLTYFNYEAQQDKSGLPNDRFSAERPEGSISTLTIQRTEQRDSAMYRCASSLPRRVGTDTQYFGPGTRLTVL.

This clonotype has ten or more counts. The J gene is TRBJ2-1, the V gene TRBV12-3 or TRBV12-4, with no clear D. V was pared by 6 bases and J by 0 bases, with 12 bases between. This CDR3 comprises 15 residues. Here the CDR3 DNA reads TGTGCCAGCAGGATAGACTGGGGCTCCTACAATGAGCAGTTCTTC. Translated: CASRIDWGSYNEQFF.

This clonotype was seen more than once but under ten times. V and J are TRBV7-9 and TRBJ1-4, with TRBD1 matching 7 bases. Germline V gene data show CDR1 as SEHNR and CDR2 as FQNEAQ (reference sequence). The trim removed 6 bases at V and 5 bases at J, leaving 3 bases unmatched. This CDR3 region has 13 residues. Here the CDR3 DNA reads TGTGCCAGCAGGAGGGACAGAAATGAAAAACTGTTTTTT. Protein sequence: CASRRDRNEKLFF.

CDR3 nucleotides: TGTGCCAGCTCACCACCTGGCGGGAGGGCCTACAATGAGCAGTTCTTC. This gives the protein CASSPPGGRAYNEQFF. The rearrangement joins TRBV18 to TRBJ2-1, with 9 positions matching TRBD2. Germline V gives CDR1 KGHSH, CDR2 LQKENI. The V segment lost 0 bases and the J segment 2 bases; nucleotides outside the gene matches: 2. The CDR3 is 16 amino acids.